This TCR beta chain came from a study of T cell changes during pregnancy in multiple sclerosis. V shed 2 bases and J 1 base; nucleotides not matched to a gene: 0. The CDR3 totals 15 residues. CDR1 and CDR2 (germline): KGHSH, LQKENI. Sequencing used immunoSEQ multiplex PCR; TCRdb keeps in-frame clones, though not all of them. Of around 80,000 clones listed, around 96% are singletons. The input for sequencing was peripheral blood, taken in the second trimester of pregnancy. The chain recombines TRBV18 with TRBJ1-1; TRBD1 aligns across 11 bases. This TCR was recovered from a female donor with multiple sclerosis, enrolled in a pregnancy study. The CDR3, as DNA: TGTGCCAGCTCACCAGGGACAGGGGGGAACACTGAAGCTTTCTTT. The encoded protein is CASSPGTGGNTEAFF. The whole variable domain, remainder taken from reference TRBV18 and TRBJ1-1, is NAGVMQNPRHLVRRRGQEARLRCSPMKGHSHVYWYRQLPEEGLKFMVYLQKENIIDESGMPKERFSAEFPKEGPSILRIQQVVRGDSAAYFCASSPGTGGNTEAFFGQGTRLTVV.